The 14 T cell receptor beta chains below were found in one sample sequenced in a study of breast tumors, draining lymph nodes, adjacent tissues. Axillary draining lymph nodes of breast cancer patients supplied the node samples. TCRdb recomputed calls from the multiplex PCR reads with MiXCR, one row per CDR3 protein. The data contain some 120,000 distinct CDR3 sequences, 20% of them seen just once; the ten biggest clones take up roughly 3.5%. The sample comprised axillary lymph node tissue. The receptors were sampled from a female donor with breast cancer. Some clones in this sample may be carry-over from other donors' samples.

This clonotype occurred many times. V and J are TRBV2 and TRBJ1-4; the match to TRBD1 covers 8 bases. V lost 5 bases to trimming and J lost 4 bases; unmatched junction nucleotides: 9. The CDR3 is 16 amino acids. Germline assignment: CDR1 SNHLY and CDR2 FYNNEI. DNA of the CDR3: TGTGCCAGCAGTTTCAGCTTGACAGGGGATAATGAAAAACTGTTTTTT. It encodes CASSFSLTGDNEKLFF.

This clonotype was seen a handful of times. The chain employs TRBV6-5 and TRBJ2-2; D gene unclear. Trimming took 10 bases from V and 6 from J, leaving 18 bases between them. CDR3 length: 14 amino acids. CDR1 is MNHEY and CDR2 is SVGAGI in the germline V gene. CDR3 sequence (DNA): TGTGCCACCCTCGGACCGACTCAGGCCGGGGAGCTGTTTTTT. Protein: CATLGPTQAGELFF.

The V and J genes are TRBV2 and TRBJ2-4; D gene uncertain. Germline V gene lookup returns CDR1 SNHLY and CDR2 FYNNEI. The CDR3 has 12 amino acids. The ends were cut back, 4 bases at V and 10 bases at J, with 11 bases in the middle. CDR3 DNA: TGTGCCAGCAGTGCTCCGGGTCCGATTCAGTACTTC. Translating it yields CASSAPGPIQYF.

There are a few counts of this clonotype. The V gene is TRBV10-1, the J gene TRBJ2-5; TRBD1 aligns across 9 bases. The CDR3 spans 14 residues. Germline loops: CDR1 WNHNN, CDR2 SYGVQD (reference sequence). The J segment lost 5 bases and the V segment lost 6 bases, leaving 7 bases of the junction unmatched. The CDR3 sequence is CASSRTGAGETQYF. CDR3 DNA: TGCGCCAGCAGCAGGACAGGGGCCGGGGAGACCCAGTACTTC.

The table lists this clonotype with a count of one. The V call is TRBV7-9, the J call TRBJ2-3; 7 nucleotides align to TRBD1. Germline V gene lookup returns CDR1 SEHNR and CDR2 FQNEAQ (reference sequence). This CDR3 contains 17 residues. Trimming at V came to 0 bases and at J to 3 bases, leaving 9 bases not matched to a gene. The chain's CDR3 is CASSLALTGDETDTQYF. The DNA for the CDR3 is TGTGCCAGCAGCTTAGCCTTAACAGGGGACGAGACAGATACGCAGTATTTT.

As for this clonotype: A clone one base away is much larger, so this may be a read error. V gene TRBV2 combines with J gene TRBJ2-1, with 10 bases lining up with TRBD2. The CDR3 sequence is 15 residues long. The V gene's germline CDR1 is SNHLY and CDR2 FYNNEI. CDR3 sequence (DNA): TGTGCCAGCGACACGGGACTAGCGCTCTACAAAGAGCAGTTCTTC. Translating it yields CASDTGLALYKEQFF.

This clonotype was observed many times. V is TRBV7-2 and J is TRBJ2-3, with 12 nucleotides matching TRBD2. The germline gives CDR1 SGHTA, CDR2 FQGNSA. This CDR3 spans 17 amino acids. J gave up 11 bases and V 2 bases, and 14 bases lay outside the gene matches. The DNA for the CDR3 is TGTGCCAGCAGCTTATTGACCACACGGACTAGCGGGATCAAGCAGTATTTT. This sequence encodes CASSLLTTRTSGIKQYF.

This clonotype was recorded many times. The rearrangement joins TRBV20-1 to TRBJ2-7, with D possibly TRBD2 on 6 matching bases. CDR3 length equals 13 residues. Germline lookup yields CDR1 DFQATT and CDR2 SNEGSKA (reference sequence). V lost 3 bases to trimming and J lost 5 bases, with 14 bases between them. The CDR3 is CSARVEGGNEQYF. CDR3 nucleotide sequence: TGCAGTGCTAGGGTGGAGGGCGGGAACGAGCAGTACTTC.

This clonotype was counted ten times or more. This rearrangement joins TRBV20-1 to TRBJ2-3; 8 nucleotides line up with TRBD2. V dropped 5 bases and J dropped 3; count of bases not matched to a gene: 10. CDR1 is DFQATT and CDR2 is SNEGSKA in the germline V gene (reference sequence). This CDR3 contains 15 residues. For the CDR3, the DNA is TGCAGTGCTCCCAGAGGTAGCGGGAAAACAGATACGCAGTATTTT. It specifies CSAPRGSGKTDTQYF.

This clonotype was detected ten times or more. The V gene is TRBV20-1, the J gene TRBJ2-7; 7 positions agree with TRBD1. The CDR3 is 15 residues long. V shed 5 bases, J shed 3 bases, and the junction held 13 bases outside the gene matches. The germline gives CDR1 DFQATT, CDR2 SNEGSKA (reference sequence). The CDR3 loop reads CSALEVGTAVYEQYF. The CDR3 DNA reads as TGCAGTGCTCTTGAGGTTGGGACAGCGGTCTACGAGCAGTACTTC.

This clonotype was counted between two and nine times. The V and J genes are TRBV5-6 and TRBJ1-5; D is ambiguous. Per germline, CDR1 SGHDT and CDR2 YYEEEE. There are 16 residues in the CDR3. V was trimmed by 4 bases and J by 1 base, leaving 15 bases between them. CDR3 in DNA: TGTGCCAGCAGCCTGGCGGGGATCCGAAGCAATCAGCCCCAGCATTTT. Translation gives CASSLAGIRSNQPQHF.

The chain couples TRBV12-3 or TRBV12-4 to TRBJ1-1; 10 bases match TRBD1. Trimming at V came to 6 bases and at J to 11 bases, leaving 9 bases not matched to a gene. This CDR3 spans 13 amino acids. The CDR3 loop is CASRVDRGRAAFF. CDR3 coding DNA: TGTGCCAGCAGAGTAGACAGGGGGCGTGCTGCTTTCTTT.

This sequence joins TRBV4-2 and TRBJ2-2, with 13 positions matching TRBD2. The V segment lost 0 bases and the J segment 6 bases; nucleotides outside the gene matches: 7. The germline gives CDR1 LGHNA, CDR2 YNFKEQ. CDR3 length: 18 amino acids. CDR3 nucleotides: TGTGCCAGCAGCCAAGAACTAGCGGGGGGGCCAAGGTCCGGGGAGCTGTTTTTT. This encodes CASSQELAGGPRSGELFF.

The V call is TRBV6-5, the J call TRBJ2-4; the D gene is possibly TRBD1 (6 bases). The V gene's germline CDR1 is MNHEY and CDR2 SVGAGI. Trimming cost V 6 bases and J 3 bases, with 9 bases left between them. The CDR3 loop spans 13 amino acids. The CDR3 DNA sequence: TGTGCCAGCAGCTGGACAGACAAAAACATTCAGTACTTC. This codes for CASSWTDKNIQYF.